The 15 T cell receptor beta chains reported below all come from one sample, sequenced in a study of blood T cell repertoires in COVID-19. TCRdb's copy holds only in-frame clones and misses some; the assay was immunoSEQ multiplex PCR. The table shows roughly 41,000 clones, with around 89% occurring only once. The sequenced sample was peripheral blood. These TCRs come from a man in his sixties with active or convalescent COVID-19.

This clone was seen a few times. The CDR3 spells CASRTVRGEGYQPQHF. The DNA for the CDR3 is TGTGCCAGCAGGACCGTTCGCGGGGAGGGGTATCAGCCCCAGCATTTT. V gene TRBV28 combines with J gene TRBJ1-5; maybe TRBD1 (5 bases). V was shortened by 6 bases and J by 5 bases, with 20 bases between the two germline ends. Germline V gives CDR1 MDHEN, CDR2 SYDVKM. The CDR3 is 16 residues long.

The chain carries TRBV29-1 and TRBJ1-4, with 9 bases lining up with TRBD1. Trimming cost V 4 bases and J 5 bases; bases outside gene matches: 2. This CDR3 has 13 amino acids. The germline V gene encodes CDR1 SQVTM and CDR2 ANQGSEA. DNA for the CDR3: TGCAGCGTTGGCGGACAGGGGAATGAAAAACTGTTTTTT. Amino acids: CSVGGQGNEKLFF.

V gene TRBV3-1 (or the pseudogene TRBV3-2) combines with J gene TRBJ2-7, with 7 bases identical to TRBD2. Germline V CDR1 and CDR2: LGHDT, YNNKEL (reference sequence). This CDR3 has 14 amino acids. With V trimmed by 4 bases and J by 3 bases, 6 bases remained unmatched. The CDR3 here is CASSRGGAVYEQYF. Here the CDR3 DNA reads TGTGCCAGCAGCCGGGGAGGGGCCGTCTACGAGCAGTACTTC.

V gene TRBV5-6 combines with J gene TRBJ1-5; perhaps TRBD1 as D (5 bases). V lost 0 bases, J lost 2 bases, and 9 bases lay in between. Germline lookup yields CDR1 SGHDT and CDR2 YYEEEE. CDR3 size: 15 residues. The CDR3 coding sequence is TGTGCCAGCAGCTTGGGTCCACAGGGCAATCAGCCCCAGCATTTT. It codes for CASSLGPQGNQPQHF.

The CDR3 sequence is CASSKQGTSPPYEQYF. The DNA of the CDR3 is TGCGCCAGCAGCAAGCAAGGGACTTCCCCCCCCTACGAGCAGTACTTC. The V gene is TRBV5-1, the J gene TRBJ2-7; the D gene is possibly TRBD2 (6 bases). The V gene's germline CDR1 is SGHRS and CDR2 YFSETQ. This CDR3 is built from 16 residues. The V end was cut by 4 bases, the J end by 2 bases, with 19 bases between.

This clone was observed a handful of times. The genes are TRBV7-3 and TRBJ2-3; 9 bases agree with TRBD2. The CDR3 sequence is 15 residues long. Germline CDR1 SGHTA, CDR2 FQGTGA. Losses at the gene ends were 2 bases for V and 6 bases for J; bases not matched to a gene: 6. The CDR3 loop is CASSLLGTSHDTQYF. In DNA, the CDR3 is TGTGCCAGCAGCTTATTAGGGACTAGCCACGATACGCAGTATTTT.

This chain joins TRBV19 and TRBJ1-5; 8 bases agree with TRBD1. J gave up 4 bases and V 6 bases, and 8 bases lay outside the gene matches. Germline lookup yields CDR1 LNHDA and CDR2 SQIVND (reference sequence). This CDR3 contains 15 residues. The CDR3 nucleotides are TGTGCCAGTAGACAACGGGACAGGCCTAATCAGCCCCAGCATTTT. This sequence encodes CASRQRDRPNQPQHF.

This CDR3 reads CASSQDGLVGFF. In DNA form, the CDR3 reads TGTGCCAGCAGCCAAGACGGACTAGTCGGGTTCTTC. The chain employs TRBV3-1 (or the pseudogene TRBV3-2) and TRBJ2-1; 7 positions match TRBD2. The CDR3 consists of 12 residues. Germline CDR1 is LGHDT and CDR2 is YNNKEL (reference sequence). Germline trimming cut 0 bases from V and 15 bases from J; bases unmatched to any gene: 5.

The rearrangement joins TRBV5-4 to TRBJ2-7; maybe TRBD1 (5 bases). This CDR3 is built from 13 residues. V lost 1 base and J lost 9, with 14 bases in between. Germline-derived CDR1 and CDR2 are SGHNT and YYREEE (reference sequence). CDR3 bases: TGTGCCAGCAGCTTGCAGGGCACTGGAGCGCAGTACTTC. Translated: CASSLQGTGAQYF.

CDR3 residues: CASRLAGARDTQYF. As DNA, the CDR3 is TGCGCCAGCAGGCTAGCGGGAGCTCGGGATACGCAGTATTTT. J is TRBJ2-3 and V is TRBV5-1; TRBD2 aligns across 10 bases. Germline V gene data show CDR1 as SGHRS and CDR2 as YFSETQ. This CDR3 has 14 amino acids. The V segment lost 5 bases and the J segment 6 bases; nucleotides outside the gene matches: 6.

In this sample, this clone turned up a few times. V usage is TRBV5-4 and J usage is TRBJ2-1; 8 positions agree with TRBD2. The CDR3 loop spans 15 amino acids. The germline gives CDR1 SGHNT, CDR2 YYREEE (reference sequence). J lost 5 bases, V lost 4 bases, and 8 bases had no gene match. The CDR3 coding sequence is TGTGCCAGCAGCCTGAGCGGGAGAAGCGACAATGAGCAGTTCTTC. Its translation: CASSLSGRSDNEQFF.

The chain couples TRBV10-3 to TRBJ1-4, with D possibly TRBD1 on 5 matching bases. V was pared by 0 bases and J by 3 bases, with 11 bases between. The CDR3 contains 16 residues. Germline V CDR1 and CDR2: ENHRY, SYGVKD. The CDR3: CAISESSGLPNEKLFF. Written as DNA, the CDR3 is TGTGCCATCAGTGAGTCTTCAGGGTTACCTAATGAAAAACTGTTTTTT.

The rearrangement joins TRBV29-1 to TRBJ1-2; 8 nucleotides match TRBD1. The germline V gene has CDR1 SQVTM and CDR2 ANQGSEA. Trimming took 0 bases from V and 7 from J; bases not matched to a gene: 10. The CDR3 consists of 15 residues. CDR3 region: CSVEESGGLGFGYTF. CDR3 nucleotide sequence: TGCAGCGTTGAAGAGTCAGGGGGCCTTGGGTTTGGCTACACCTTC.

The chain recombines TRBV3-1 (or the pseudogene TRBV3-2) with TRBJ2-5; D is unresolved. The germline CDR1 and CDR2 sequences are LGHDT and YNNKEL (reference sequence). Trimming cost V 2 bases and J 5 bases, with 6 bases left between them. The CDR3 is 12 amino acids. The CDR3: CASSQTTETQYF. CDR3 nucleotides: TGTGCCAGCAGCCAAACAACGGAGACCCAGTACTTC.

The chain recombines TRBV27 with TRBJ2-7; 12 bases are shared with TRBD2. Germline assignment: CDR1 MNHEY and CDR2 SMNVEV (reference sequence). V was pared by 6 bases and J by 2 bases, with 5 bases of the junction left unmatched. This CDR3 spans 15 amino acids. Written as DNA, the CDR3 is TGTGCCAGCAGACCAGGACTAGCGGGAACCTACGAGCAGTACTTC. Protein product: CASRPGLAGTYEQYF.